Only one count was recorded for the clone carrying this T cell receptor (beta chain). The target antigen is unknown. The data derive from a study of blood T cells in healthy people across ages. Each sample used at least 6 million PBMCs. Together with a sample-barcoded 5' primer, a J-beta primer mix was included in a second PCR lasting roughly 6 to 12 cycles. The template-switch adaptor, which had 12 random nucleotides, put a tag on each cDNA molecule. TCRdb independently ran MiXCR on the 5' RACE reads; one entry per CDR3 protein. Among about 1.8 million distinct CDR3 sequences listed, roughly 49% were seen once. Findings and limits, study-wide: Among T cells, TCR beta diversity per million cells dropped roughly linearly as age rose. There were more naive CD4+ cells and higher diversity in long-lived donors than in aged donors.

From germline, CDR1 is LNHNV and CDR2 YYDKDF (reference sequence). The CDR3 has 13 amino acids. V shed 5 bases, J shed 4 bases, and the junction held 3 bases outside the gene matches. This TCR derives from a woman between 35 and 50 years old in good health. The chain carries TRBV15 and TRBJ1-2, with 8 bases identical to TRBD1. Sequencing used blood. The CDR3 here is CATSPDRVYGYTF. The DNA for the CDR3 is TGTGCCACCAGCCCGGACAGGGTCTATGGCTACACCTTC.